The 25 T cell receptor beta chains reported below all come from one sample, sequenced in a study of blood T cell repertoires in COVID-19. Sequencing was performed with immunoSEQ multiplex PCR; in TCRdb, only in-frame clones are kept and a portion is missing. Counted here are roughly 100,000 clones, around 76% occurring once; the ten biggest clones make up approximately 20%. Specimen: peripheral blood. Receptors originate from a woman aged 65 to 85 with acute or convalescent COVID-19.

The chain uses TRBV19 and TRBJ2-5, with 9 bases aligning to TRBD2. V lost 3 bases and J lost 6; bases outside the gene matches: 5. CDR3 length equals 14 residues. The germline CDR1 and CDR2 sequences are LNHDA and SQIVND (reference sequence). CDR3 sequence: CASSMSGGQKTQYF. CDR3 coding DNA: TGTGCCAGTAGTATGAGCGGGGGGCAGAAGACCCAGTACTTC.

The chain carries TRBV12-3 or TRBV12-4 and TRBJ1-2, with D tentatively TRBD1 (6 bases). V was pared by 6 bases and J by 4 bases, with 12 bases between. The CDR3 sequence is 13 residues long. The CDR3, as DNA: TGTGCCAGCAGCCCCGGACAGCTCTATGGCTACACCTTC. As protein: CASSPGQLYGYTF.

The V call is TRBV28, the J call TRBJ1-3; possibly TRBD1 for D (6 bases). Per the germline V gene, CDR1 is MDHEN and CDR2 is SYDVKM. Trimming stripped 10 bases from V and 0 bases from J, with 16 bases between. CDR3 length: 15 amino acids. CDR3 residues: CATEGGRFSGNTIYF. The CDR3 DNA reads TGTGCCACCGAAGGGGGACGGTTCTCTGGAAACACCATATATTTT.

This clone was detected only a few times. The rearrangement uses TRBV5-1 and TRBJ2-7; possible D gene TRBD1, 6 bases. There are 15 residues in the CDR3. Germline CDR1 is SGHRS and CDR2 is YFSETQ. Deletions cut 4 bases from V and 0 bases from J, with 14 bases between. DNA of the CDR3: TGCGCCAGCAGCCCTTTGGACAGCTTCTCCTACGAGCAGTACTTC. Protein sequence: CASSPLDSFSYEQYF.

The chain employs TRBV11-2 and TRBJ2-5; TRBD2 is a possible D gene (6 bases). V shed 2 bases and J shed 1 base, with 23 bases lying between them. In germline, CDR1 is SGHAT, CDR2 FQNNGV. The CDR3 extends over 19 amino acids. The CDR3 is CASSLISGGVPTFQETQYF. Here the CDR3 DNA reads TGTGCCAGCAGCTTAATTTCGGGCGGGGTGCCGACCTTCCAAGAGACCCAGTACTTC.

CDR3 sequence: CASSPMGGSANVLTF. CDR3 sequence (DNA): TGTGCCAGCAGCCCCATGGGGGGTTCGGCCAACGTCCTGACTTTC. The V call is TRBV5-4, the J call TRBJ2-6; tentative D call: TRBD2 (6 bases). Per the germline V gene, CDR1 is SGHNT and CDR2 is YYREEE (reference sequence). There are 15 residues in the CDR3. V lost 4 bases to trimming and J lost 6 bases, with 14 bases between them.

The sample holds one count of this clone. The chain recombines TRBV11-2 with TRBJ1-2; 8 positions match TRBD1. CDR3 length equals 14 residues. With 2 bases clipped from V and 8 bases from J, the junction kept 7 bases outside the gene matches. Per germline, CDR1 SGHAT and CDR2 FQNNGV. The CDR3 DNA is TGTGCCAGCAGCTTAAGGGCAGGGGGCTTCGGCTACACCTTC. Translation: CASSLRAGGFGYTF. The whole variable domain, filled in from reference TRBV11-2 and TRBJ1-2, reads EAGVAQSPRYKIIEKRQSVAFWCNPISGHATLYWYQQILGQGPKLLIQFQNNGVVDDSQLPKDRFSAERLKGVDSTLKIQPAKLEDSAVYLCASSLRAGGFGYTFGSGTRLTVV.

This clone was counted only a few times. The V and J genes are TRBV9 and TRBJ2-2; D perhaps matches TRBD1 (5 bases). This CDR3 region has 14 residues. Looked up from germline, CDR1 is SGDLS and CDR2 is YYNGEE. Deletions cut 5 bases from V and 4 bases from J, with 12 bases between. The CDR3 nucleotides read TGTGCCAGCAGACAGGAGTCGGGCACCGGGGAGCTGTTTTTT. It translates to CASRQESGTGELFF.

Note on this clone: Other DNA sequences of this sample code for an identical CDR3. The chain links TRBV9 to TRBJ2-6; weak D call: TRBD1 (6 bases). Trimming cost V 1 base and J 1 base, with 6 bases left between them. The germline V gene encodes CDR1 SGDLS and CDR2 YYNGEE. The CDR3 spans 15 residues. As DNA, the CDR3 is TGTGCCAGCAGCGTAACAGGGTCTGGGGCCAACGTCCTGACTTTC. The encoded protein is CASSVTGSGANVLTF.

The rearrangement joins TRBV14 to TRBJ1-4, with unresolved D. The CDR3 loop spans 16 amino acids. The V gene lost 5 bases and the J gene lost 10 bases, with 23 bases spanning the gap. Per the germline V gene, CDR1 is SGHDN and CDR2 is FVKESK. The CDR3 sequence is CASSWRTGPEGGKLFF. The DNA of the CDR3 is TGTGCCAGCAGCTGGAGAACCGGGCCTGAGGGTGGAAAACTGTTTTTT. Filled out from reference TRBV14 and TRBJ1-4, the complete variable domain reads EAGVTQFPSHSVIEKGQTVTLRCDPISGHDNLYWYRRVMGKEIKFLLHFVKESKQDESGMPNNRFLAERTGGTYSTLKVQPAELEDSGVYFCASSWRTGPEGGKLFFGSGTQLSVL.

The rearrangement joins TRBV7-2 to TRBJ1-6, with TRBD1 as a possible D gene (5 bases). Trimming removed 1 base from V and 11 bases from J, with 12 bases in between. CDR1 is SGHTA, CDR2 FQGNSA, per germline. This CDR3 has 14 amino acids. The CDR3 DNA follows: TGTGCCAGCAGCTTAGGTCCGGGGGGGACACCCCTCCACTTT. It yields the protein CASSLGPGGTPLHF.

The gene calls are TRBV2 and TRBJ1-2; TRBD1 agrees at 7 bases. The CDR3 runs 15 residues. V lost 10 bases, J lost 3 bases, and 14 bases stayed unmatched. Germline V gene lookup returns CDR1 SNHLY and CDR2 FYNNEI. The CDR3 loop is CANRGGRSSYYGYTF. The CDR3 DNA reads TGTGCCAACAGGGGAGGACGCAGTTCCTACTATGGCTACACCTTC.

This chain links TRBV5-1 with TRBJ1-6, with D tentatively TRBD1 (5 bases). The CDR3 extends over 15 amino acids. Germline lookup yields CDR1 SGHRS and CDR2 YFSETQ. The germline V and J ends were trimmed by 4 bases and 3 bases, with 11 bases remaining between them. CDR3 amino acids: CASSLTDSYNSPLHF. CDR3 in DNA: TGCGCCAGCAGCCTCACAGACAGCTATAATTCACCCCTCCACTTT.

The chain uses TRBV27 and TRBJ2-1, with TRBD2 as a possible D gene (6 bases). Germline loops: CDR1 MNHEY, CDR2 SMNVEV (reference sequence). This CDR3 has 13 amino acids. The CDR3 sequence is CGAGRTSYNEQFF. CDR3 in DNA: TGTGGGGCGGGGAGAACCTCCTACAATGAGCAGTTCTTC.

This chain connects TRBV29-1 to TRBJ1-1, with D possibly TRBD1 on 6 matching bases. The V end was cut by 3 bases, the J end by 12 bases, with 14 bases between. The CDR3 loop spans 11 amino acids. Germline CDR1 and CDR2: SQVTM and ANQGSEA. The CDR3 loop is CSVDDGTRTFF. The CDR3 coding sequence is TGCAGCGTTGACGACGGGACACGAACTTTCTTT. The entire variable domain, with the rest obtained from reference TRBV29-1 and TRBJ1-1, is as follows: SAVISQKPSRDICQRGTSLTIQCQVDSQVTMMFWYRQQPGQSLTLIATANQGSEATYESGFVIDKFPISRPNLTFSTLTVSNMSPEDSSIYLCSVDDGTRTFFGQGTRLTVV.

The sample holds a few counts of this clone. The V gene is TRBV21-1, the J gene TRBJ2-7; the table's D call, TRBD1, was not checked against the DNA. TRBV21-1 is designated a pseudogene. CDR3 length: 15 residues. CDR3 bases: TGTGCCAGCAGCAAAGGGGCAGGGCCCCCCTACGAGCAGTACTTC. Its protein product is CASSKGAGPPYEQYF.

This clone has more than one count but fewer than ten. This sequence joins TRBV27 and TRBJ2-6, with 8 bases matching TRBD1. The germline CDR1 and CDR2 sequences are MNHEY and SMNVEV (reference sequence). The CDR3 runs 20 residues. Trimming at V came to 6 bases and at J to 1 base, leaving 17 bases not matched to a gene. For the CDR3, the DNA is TGTGCCAGCAGGCATTTCGACAGGGGCGGTCTCTCGTCTGGGGCCAACGTCCTGACTTTC. Translation: CASRHFDRGGLSSGANVLTF.

This clone appeared a few times. The same CDR3 also results from other DNA sequences found in this sample. The chain combines TRBV5-1 with TRBJ2-7; 8 bases agree with TRBD1. Germline V gene lookup returns CDR1 SGHRS and CDR2 YFSETQ. Trimming removed 3 bases from V and 1 base from J; junction bases left unmatched: 3. CDR3 length equals 14 residues. The CDR3 region has the DNA TGCGCCAGCAGCTCCACAGGGGGATCCTACGAGCAGTACTTC. This encodes CASSSTGGSYEQYF.

This clone has more than one count but fewer than ten. This chain links TRBV28 with TRBJ1-1; D remains ambiguous. V was clipped by 1 base and J by 10 bases, with 22 bases between them. Germline CDR1 reads MDHEN; CDR2 reads SYDVKM. CDR3 size: 16 residues. The CDR3 region is CASSLLSSRRTKGAFF. In nucleotides, the CDR3 is TGTGCCAGCAGTTTATTAAGTTCCAGGAGGACGAAAGGAGCTTTCTTT.

V is TRBV6-1 and J is TRBJ2-7; possible D gene TRBD1, 5 bases. The CDR3 is 15 residues long. Germline values: CDR1 MNHNS, CDR2 SASEGT. The germline V and J ends were trimmed by 3 bases and 4 bases, with 16 bases remaining between them. The CDR3 DNA reads TGTGCCAGCAGTGAGGGTTCGGCAGGGCGGTACGAGCAGTACTTC. Its translation: CASSEGSAGRYEQYF.

The chain uses TRBV5-4 and TRBJ1-3; 10 bases are a match to TRBD1. The CDR3 totals 15 residues. After removal of 0 bases from V and 3 bases from J, the junction contained 0 bases not matched to a gene. Germline V gives CDR1 SGHNT, CDR2 YYREEE (reference sequence). CDR3 residues: CASSLGDRGGNTIYF. DNA of the CDR3: TGTGCCAGCAGCTTGGGGGACAGGGGTGGAAACACCATATATTTT.

This chain uses TRBV2 with TRBJ1-4, with a possible D match to TRBD1 (6 bases). Trimming removed 10 bases from V and 8 bases from J, with 26 bases in between. Per germline, CDR1 SNHLY and CDR2 FYNNEI. This CDR3 contains 16 residues. The CDR3 spells CATRSETGWLEEKLFF. The CDR3 DNA follows: TGTGCCACCCGATCGGAAACAGGGTGGTTAGAGGAAAAACTGTTTTTT. Combining the CDR3 with reference TRBV2 and TRBJ1-4 gives the whole variable domain EPEVTQTPSHQVTQMGQEVILRCVPISNHLYFYWYRQILGQKVEFLVSFYNNEISEKSEIFDDQFSVERPDGSNFTLKIRSTKLEDSAMYFCATRSETGWLEEKLFFGSGTQLSVL.

This clone was recorded once. This chain links TRBV27 with TRBJ1-4; D gene uncertain. The CDR3 consists of 14 residues. V dropped 4 bases and J dropped 4 bases, with 10 bases sitting between them. CDR1 and CDR2 from the germline V gene are MNHEY and SMNVEV (reference sequence). CDR3 bases: TGTGCCAGCAGTTCCAGACAATTTAATGAAAAACTGTTTTTT. The encoded protein is CASSSRQFNEKLFF. The entire variable domain, with the rest obtained from reference TRBV27 and TRBJ1-4, is as follows: EAQVTQNPRYLITVTGKKLTVTCSQNMNHEYMSWYRQDPGLGLRQIYYSMNVEVTDKGDVPEGYKVSRKEKRNFPLILESPSPNQTSLYFCASSSRQFNEKLFFGSGTQLSVL.

The rearrangement joins TRBV15 to TRBJ1-5; a possible D gene is TRBD1 (6 bases). The germline gives CDR1 LNHNV, CDR2 YYDKDF (reference sequence). V lost 2 bases, J lost 1 base, and 15 bases lay in between. CDR3 length: 17 residues. This CDR3 reads CATSRNRDQGSNQPQHF. The CDR3 DNA sequence: TGTGCCACCAGCAGAAATAGGGACCAGGGGAGCAATCAGCCCCAGCATTTT.

V gene TRBV7-6 combines with J gene TRBJ2-7; D gene uncertain. Germline loops: CDR1 SGHVS, CDR2 FNYEAQ. V shed 5 bases and J shed 5 bases, with 13 bases lying between them. This CDR3 spans 13 amino acids. Here the CDR3 DNA reads TGTGCCAGCAGCGCCGCCCCAGTAAACGAGCAGTACTTC. Translated, it gives CASSAAPVNEQYF. The whole variable domain, filled in from reference TRBV7-6 and TRBJ2-7, reads GAGVSQSPRYKVTKRGQDVALRCDPISGHVSLYWYRQALGQGPEFLTYFNYEAQQDKSGLPNDRFSAERPEGSISTLTIQRTEQRDSAMYRCASSAAPVNEQYFGPGTRLTVT.